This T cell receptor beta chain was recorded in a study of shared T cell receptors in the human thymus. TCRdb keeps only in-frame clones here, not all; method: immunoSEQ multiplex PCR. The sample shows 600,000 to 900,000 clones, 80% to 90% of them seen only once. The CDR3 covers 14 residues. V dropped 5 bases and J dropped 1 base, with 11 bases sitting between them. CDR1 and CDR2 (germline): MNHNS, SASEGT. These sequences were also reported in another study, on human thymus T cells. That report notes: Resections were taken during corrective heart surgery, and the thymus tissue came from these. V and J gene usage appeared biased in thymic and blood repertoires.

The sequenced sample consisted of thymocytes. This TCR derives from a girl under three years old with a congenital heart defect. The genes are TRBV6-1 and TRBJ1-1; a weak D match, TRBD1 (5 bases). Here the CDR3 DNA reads TGTGCCAGCAGTACCAGACAGACGAACACTGAAGCTTTCTTT. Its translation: CASSTRQTNTEAFF.